The 13 T cell receptor beta chains below come from one sample, sequenced in a study of blood T cell repertoires in COVID-19. Libraries were prepared by immunoSEQ multiplex PCR; TCRdb keeps only in-frame clonotypes and omits some of them. Of some 250,000 clones listed, 70% to 85% were seen once; the top ten hold around 3.4%. The sample was peripheral blood. The receptors were gathered from a woman over 75 with acute or convalescent COVID-19.

The sample holds one count of this clone. This sequence joins TRBV4-2 and TRBJ2-7; D is unclear. This CDR3 spans 12 amino acids. Per germline, CDR1 LGHNA and CDR2 YNFKEQ. V was shortened by 1 base and J by 5 bases, with 6 bases between the two germline ends. The CDR3 DNA sequence: TGTGCCAGCAGCCAAGGTTCCGACGAGCAGTACTTC. This encodes CASSQGSDEQYF.

The sample holds many counts of this clone. The chain employs TRBV4-1 and TRBJ2-3; TRBD2 matches at 7 bases. With V trimmed by 3 bases and J by 2 bases, 5 bases remained unmatched. Germline V CDR1 and CDR2: MGHRA, YSYEKL. The CDR3 is 15 residues long. CDR3 amino acids: CASSQASGVTDTQYF. The CDR3 coding sequence is TGCGCCAGCAGCCAGGCTAGCGGAGTCACAGATACGCAGTATTTT.

The V call is TRBV6-5, the J call TRBJ1-6, with a tentative D call TRBD1 (6 bases). Trimming shortened V by 0 bases and J by 8 bases, and 14 bases separated the two germline ends. The CDR3 is 16 amino acids. Germline V gene lookup returns CDR1 MNHEY and CDR2 SVGAGI. The CDR3 DNA sequence: TGTGCCAGCAGTTACTCGAGAACAGGGAGAGATTCACCCCTCCACTTT. Protein product: CASSYSRTGRDSPLHF.

The rearrangement uses TRBV6-2 or TRBV6-3 and TRBJ2-1; 7 bases are a match to TRBD2. CDR3 length: 15 residues. Losses at the gene ends were 4 bases for V and 7 bases for J; bases not matched to a gene: 10. Germline CDR1 is MNHEY and CDR2 is SVGEGT. CDR3 amino acids: CASSFPQRGRNEQFF. CDR3 sequence (DNA): TGTGCCAGCAGTTTCCCGCAGCGGGGTCGGAATGAGCAGTTCTTC.

V and J are TRBV24-1 and TRBJ1-2; 8 nucleotides align to TRBD1. Per the germline V gene, CDR1 is KGHDR and CDR2 is SFDVKD. The junction had 5 bases not matched to a gene; V was cut back by 3 bases and J by 6 bases. This CDR3 spans 14 amino acids. CDR3 loop: CATSDRTGIHGYTF. The CDR3 DNA sequence: TGTGCCACCAGTGATCGGACAGGGATCCATGGCTACACCTTC.

The genes are TRBV6-5 and TRBJ2-7; the D is unclear. The CDR3 length is 14 residues. The ends were cut back, 0 bases at V and 4 bases at J, with 10 bases in the middle. The germline V gene encodes CDR1 MNHEY and CDR2 SVGAGI. Here the CDR3 reads CASSYSLGPYEQYF. In nucleotides, the CDR3 is TGTGCCAGCAGTTACTCGTTGGGCCCTTACGAGCAGTACTTC.

V gene TRBV7-9 combines with J gene TRBJ2-3, with 7 bases that match TRBD1. From germline, CDR1 is SEHNR and CDR2 FQNEAQ (reference sequence). CDR3 length: 14 amino acids. The junction had 6 bases not matched to a gene; V was cut back by 5 bases and J by 4 bases. CDR3 DNA sequence: TGTGCCAGCAGCCCGATTGGGACAGCAGATACGCAGTATTTT. It is translated as CASSPIGTADTQYF.

This chain links TRBV19 with TRBJ1-5; D possibly corresponds to TRBD1 (5 bases). CDR1 is LNHDA and CDR2 is SQIVND in the germline V gene (reference sequence). V was trimmed by 10 bases and J by 2 bases, leaving 15 bases between them. The length of the CDR3 is 14 residues. CDR3 nucleotide sequence: TGTGCCACCCGGGCCCGGGGGGGCAATCAGCCCCAGCATTTT. It specifies CATRARGGNQPQHF.

This clone was found a few times. The chain has TRBV2 and TRBJ1-1; 11 nucleotides line up with TRBD1. The CDR3 totals 15 residues. Germline V gene data show CDR1 as SNHLY and CDR2 as FYNNEI. The V gene end was trimmed by 7 bases and the J gene end by 5 bases; junction bases not matched to a gene: 9. For the CDR3, the DNA is TGTGCCAGCACCGGTCTAGGGACAGGGGGTACTGAAGCTTTCTTT. Its translation is CASTGLGTGGTEAFF.

This clone was picked up a small number of times. V usage is TRBV6-5 and J usage is TRBJ1-1; unclear D gene. The CDR3 consists of 14 residues. The germline V gene has CDR1 MNHEY and CDR2 SVGAGI. Trimming took 7 bases from V and 1 from J, leaving 13 bases between them. The CDR3 DNA reads as TGTGCCAGCATTGGTAGTCTAGAGAACACTGAAGCTTTCTTT. It translates to CASIGSLENTEAFF.

This rearrangement joins TRBV3-1 (or the pseudogene TRBV3-2) to TRBJ1-1, with unresolved D. CDR3 length equals 13 residues. CDR1 is LGHDT and CDR2 is YNNKEL in the germline V gene (reference sequence). Trimming shortened V by 1 base and J by 6 bases, and 9 bases separated the two germline ends. The CDR3: CASSQGAVAEAFF. In nucleotides, the CDR3 is TGTGCCAGCAGCCAAGGCGCGGTCGCTGAAGCTTTCTTT.

The chain combines TRBV29-1 with TRBJ2-3, with TRBD2 matching 11 bases. This CDR3 has 14 amino acids. The trim removed 5 bases at V and 4 bases at J, leaving 5 bases unmatched. CDR1 SQVTM and CDR2 ANQGSEA come from the germline V gene. CDR3 nucleotides: TGCAGCGTTACCCTTAGCGGGAGGGCAGATACGCAGTATTTT. As protein: CSVTLSGRADTQYF.

The V gene is TRBV5-1, the J gene TRBJ1-1, with D hard to call. Germline loops: CDR1 SGHRS, CDR2 YFSETQ. CDR3 length: 15 amino acids. Trimming took off 3 bases at V and 3 bases at J, with 15 bases between the two ends. The CDR3 nucleotides are TGCGCCAGCAGCTCGGGGTCGGCTCGAGACACTGAAGCTTTCTTT. Amino acid sequence: CASSSGSARDTEAFF. Full variable domain (missing parts from reference TRBV5-1 and TRBJ1-1): KAGVTQTPRYLIKTRGQQVTLSCSPISGHRSVSWYQQTPGQGLQFLFEYFSETQRNKGNFPGRFSGRQFSNSRSEMNVSTLELGDSALYLCASSSGSARDTEAFFGQGTRLTVV.